This is a list of T cell receptor beta chains from one sample in a study of blood T cell repertoires in COVID-19. TCRdb keeps only in-frame clones here, not all; method: immunoSEQ multiplex PCR. The sample holds 490,000 or so clones, more than 75% seen once. The sample taken for sequencing was PBMCs or T cells enriched from blood (not recorded which). All receptors come from a middle-aged woman who had recovered from COVID-19. The CDR3 runs from the conserved cysteine through the conserved F or W. The D gene is left open where the match is weak. Clone size is shown for a subset of rows, as once, few, many or a class of expanded clone.

j_call clone_size v_call d_call cdr3_nt cdr3_aa
TRBJ1-5 . TRBV19 . TGTGCCAGTAGTCAATCCTCAGGGCGGTTGATTCAGCCCCAGCATTTT CASSQSSGRLIQPQHF
TRBJ2-7 . TRBV5-1 TRBD1 TGCGCCAGCAGCACCGACAGGGGGTCCTACGAGCAGTACTTC CASSTDRGSYEQYF
TRBJ2-1 . TRBV11-3 TRBD2 TGTGCCAGCAGCTTCCTTAGCGGGAGGGATCGCAATGAGCAGTTCTTC CASSFLSGRDRNEQFF
TRBJ1-1 few TRBV3-1/TRBV3-2 . TGTGCCAGCAGCCAAGGTTCTCAGCAGAGGACTGAAGCTTTCTTT CASSQGSQQRTEAFF
TRBJ1-5 . TRBV7-8 . TGTGCCAGCAGCTTAGGAGCCCCCGGGGGAAATCAGCCCCAGCATTTT CASSLGAPGGNQPQHF
TRBJ1-2 . TRBV16 . TGTGCCAGCAGCCATAGACAGATTTCTAACTATGGCTACACCTTC CASSHRQISNYGYTF
TRBJ1-5 . TRBV5-1 . TGCGCCAGCAGCTACTCGGGGGGTAATCAGCCCCAGCATTTT CASSYSGGNQPQHF
TRBJ2-1 . TRBV5-6 . TGTGCCAGCAGCTTGGGCGACTATTATGAGCAGTTCTTC CASSLGDYYEQFF
TRBJ2-7 . TRBV21-1 . TGTGCCAGCAGCAATCTCCTGGACAGGCCATCCTACGAGCAGTACTTC CASSNLLDRPSYEQYF
TRBJ2-7 . TRBV19 . TGTGCCAGTAGTATCAAGCCTTACGAAGCCTACGAGCAGTACTTC CASSIKPYEAYEQYF
TRBJ2-6 . TRBV5-6 . TGTGCCAGCAGCTTGTACCAGGGGTCCAACGTCCTGACTTTC CASSLYQGSNVLTF
TRBJ2-7 . TRBV4-1 TRBD1 TGCGCCAGCAGCCTACGAGGACAGGGGGGGGACGAGCAGTACTTC CASSLRGQGGDEQYF
TRBJ1-5 . TRBV19 . TGTGCCAGTAGTATAGAGGCAGATAGCAATCAGCCCCAGCATTTT CASSIEADSNQPQHF
TRBJ2-5 . TRBV9 . TGTGCCAGCAGCGTAGCTAGGGGCCCTGAGACCCAGTACTTC CASSVARGPETQYF
TRBJ2-5 . TRBV2 TRBD1 TGTGCCAGCACAGAAGGGGGCGGGTACCAAGAGACCCAGTACTTC CASTEGGGYQETQYF
TRBJ2-3 . TRBV5-1 TRBD2 TGCGCCAGCAGCGGGGGACTAGCGTCGAGCACAGATACGCAGTATTTT CASSGGLASSTDTQYF
TRBJ1-6 few TRBV7-2 . TGTGCCAGCAGCCTCCTGGGGGCGGGTAATTCACCCCTCCACTTT CASSLLGAGNSPLHF
TRBJ1-1 . TRBV7-8 . TGTGCCAGCAGCGTAAACAGGGTCAGGAACACTGAAGCTTTCTTT CASSVNRVRNTEAFF
TRBJ2-3 . TRBV4-3 . TGCGCCAGCAGCCAAGATCCCGCGTCAGATACGCAGTATTTT CASSQDPASDTQYF
TRBJ2-7 . TRBV5-6 TRBD1 TGTGCCAGCAGCTCCGGGACAGAATCCTACGAGCAGTACTTC CASSSGTESYEQYF
TRBJ1-2 . TRBV6-5 TRBD1 TGTGCCAGCAGCCCCTACAGGGGGCTGAGGGGCTACACCTTC CASSPYRGLRGYTF
TRBJ2-7 . TRBV7-9 . TGTGCCAGCAGGGACGACGGGACACCTCGATACGAGCAGTACTTC CASRDDGTPRYEQYF
TRBJ1-6 . TRBV4-2 TRBD1 TGTGCCAGCAGCCAAGTTCCAGGACAGGGGAATCTTAATTCACCCCTCCACTTT CASSQVPGQGNLNSPLHF
TRBJ1-3 . TRBV10-3 TRBD1 TGTGCCATCAGACTGGACAGGGCTGGAAACACCATATATTTT CAIRLDRAGNTIYF
TRBJ1-2 . TRBV12-3/TRBV12-4 TRBD1 TGTGCCAGCAGACAGTCCCGACAGGGCGGCTACACCTTC CASRQSRQGGYTF
TRBJ1-3 . TRBV11-2 . TGTGCCAGCAGCTTACAACCGGGAGCTACCCCGGGAAACACCATATATTTT CASSLQPGATPGNTIYF
TRBJ2-1 . TRBV5-6 . TGTGCCAGCAGCCAATCAACTCGGGGGAGCTCCTACAATGAGCAGTTCTTC CASSQSTRGSSYNEQFF
TRBJ1-3 . TRBV5-8 . TGTGCCAGCAGCCCGGGGGGGGTCTCCTCTGGAAACACCATATATTTT CASSPGGVSSGNTIYF
TRBJ2-7 few TRBV4-3 . TGCGCCAGCAGCCAGGATACCGGGACCTACGAGCAGTACTTC CASSQDTGTYEQYF
TRBJ1-2 . TRBV5-1 . TGCGCCAGCAGCCCCACGTCAGTTAATTCGGGTTATGGCTACACCTTC CASSPTSVNSGYGYTF
TRBJ2-1 . TRBV14 TRBD2 TGTGCCAGCAGCCAAGAGCTAGCGGGAGGTCGCGAGTTCTTC CASSQELAGGREFF
TRBJ2-7 . TRBV5-3 TRBD1 TGTGCCAGAAGCTTGGTTACAGGGGGTTGGTACTACGAGCAGTACTTC CARSLVTGGWYYEQYF
TRBJ2-3 . TRBV5-6 TRBD2 TGTGCCAGCAGCTCCCATAGCGGGAGTGAGTATTTT CASSSHSGSEYF
TRBJ2-3 . TRBV7-9 . TGTGCCAGCAGCTTGGCGCGTGGCGGGGGCGGCACAGATACGCAGTATTTT CASSLARGGGGTDTQYF
TRBJ2-1 few TRBV2 . TGTGCCAGCAGTGTAATGCAGAATGAGCAGTTCTTC CASSVMQNEQFF
TRBJ2-7 . TRBV29-1 . TGCCGAGAGTGTTTGGTGGTTTTCTACGAGCAGTACTTC CRECLVVFYEQYF
TRBJ2-2 . TRBV24-1 . TGTGCCACCAGTGATCCAATGGAGGGGATAACCAACACCGGGGAGCTGTTTTTT CATSDPMEGITNTGELFF
TRBJ2-1 . TRBV2 . TGTGCCAGCAGTGGGCCCAATGAGCAGTTCTTC CASSGPNEQFF
TRBJ1-1 few TRBV27 . TGTGCCAGCAGTTCTAATCAACAGGGATCTGAAGCTTTCTTT CASSSNQQGSEAFF
TRBJ1-2 . TRBV4-3 . TGCGCCAGCAGATCTTGGCTTGCGGGGGGATATGGCTACACCTTC CASRSWLAGGYGYTF
TRBJ2-7 . TRBV5-1 TRBD1 TGCGCCAGCAGCTTAGGACAGGGGCTGATCTACGAGCAGTACTTC CASSLGQGLIYEQYF
TRBJ2-5 . TRBV29-1 . TGCAGCGTTGTCGGGACACAAGAGACCCAGTACTTC CSVVGTQETQYF
TRBJ1-1 . TRBV18 . TGTGCCAGCTCACCAAGGGCGGCCCAGGGGATGAACACTGAAGCTTTCTTT CASSPRAAQGMNTEAFF
TRBJ1-2 once TRBV7-9 . TGTGCCAGCAGACAAGACCTTGGGAGTTATGGCTACACCTTC CASRQDLGSYGYTF